This passage covers 7 T cell receptor beta chains from one sample sequenced in a study of T cell responses to AZD1222 COVID-19 vaccine. The data were produced by immunoSEQ multiplex PCR, yet TCRdb's version contains in-frame clones alone and is incomplete. The sample lists over 70,000 clones, 75% to 90% occurring once. Source: peripheral blood, taken 28 days after the second AZD1222 dose. These receptors all stem from an adult who received the AZD1222 COVID-19 vaccine.

The chain carries TRBV2 and TRBJ1-2; 8 bases are shared with TRBD1. CDR1 and CDR2 (germline): SNHLY, FYNNEI. The trim removed 6 bases at V and 8 bases at J, leaving 8 bases unmatched. The CDR3 totals 13 residues. CDR3 bases: TGTGCCAGCAGGGTAGGGACAGGTGGAGGCTACACCTTC. Protein: CASRVGTGGGYTF.

The chain recombines TRBV7-3 with TRBJ2-7; tentatively, D is TRBD1 (5 bases). V lost 3 bases and J 4 bases, leaving 10 bases between the germline ends. Germline loops: CDR1 SGHTA, CDR2 FQGTGA. The CDR3 covers 13 residues. CDR3: CASSLGREYEQYF. The CDR3 nucleotides are TGTGCCAGCAGCTTGGGGCGCGAGTACGAGCAGTACTTC.

The DNA for the CDR3 is TGTGCCAGCAGTCTCCCCGGGAGATCCCAAGAGACCCAGTACTTC. It specifies CASSLPGRSQETQYF. This chain links TRBV28 with TRBJ2-5; TRBD2 might be the D (6 bases). V lost 5 bases and J 1 base, leaving 14 bases between the germline ends. The length of the CDR3 is 15 residues. Germline V CDR1 and CDR2: MDHEN, SYDVKM.

The chain is built from TRBV4-1 and TRBJ2-7; the D gene is possibly TRBD1 (5 bases). Germline CDR1 MGHRA, CDR2 YSYEKL. Trimming cost V 6 bases and J 2 bases, with 14 bases left between them. The CDR3 covers 14 residues. The CDR3 nucleotides read TGCGCCAGCAGTGCCCAGGGTGGCCCCTACGAGCAGTACTTC. It codes for CASSAQGGPYEQYF.

The chain has TRBV27 and TRBJ1-2, with 8 bases aligning to TRBD1. Unmatched junction bases numbered 7, after V lost 3 bases and J lost 4 bases. Germline CDR1 and CDR2: MNHEY and SMNVEV (reference sequence). CDR3 size: 15 residues. The CDR3 loop is CASSFQGDRGYGYTF. CDR3 coding DNA: TGTGCCAGCAGTTTTCAGGGCGACAGGGGCTATGGCTACACCTTC.

The chain joins TRBV18 to TRBJ1-2, with 7 bases identical to TRBD1. Germline loops: CDR1 KGHSH, CDR2 LQKENI. With V trimmed by 3 bases and J by 8 bases, 12 bases remained unmatched. This CDR3 spans 15 amino acids. The CDR3 loop is CASSPPTGREYGYTF. The CDR3 nucleotides are TGTGCCAGCTCACCCCCGACAGGGAGGGAGTACGGCTACACCTTC.

This chain links TRBV10-3 with TRBJ2-3, with D perhaps assigned TRBD1 or TRBD2 (5 bases each). Trimming shortened V by 6 bases and J by 6 bases, and 19 bases separated the two germline ends. The CDR3 is made up of 15 amino acids. The germline gives CDR1 ENHRY, CDR2 SYGVKD. CDR3: CAIREHRDGRDTQYF. The CDR3 DNA is TGTGCCATCAGAGAACACCGGGACGGCAGGGATACGCAGTATTTT.